This paragraph covers one T cell receptor beta chain sequence. Its antigen is still unknown. Within one base of it there is no much larger clone, and no base qualities were kept. This entry comes from a study of multiple sclerosis patients with progressive multifocal leukoencephalopathy (dated by TCRdb to between 2018 and 2021). For context, the study as a whole: Controls were five natalizumab-treated MS patients who did not develop PML, sampled longitudinally. The study aimed to detect JC virus-specific or public T-cell expansions arising at the time of PML onset. A couple of patients on natalizumab who later developed PML were tracked over time from before therapy, through 6 and 12 months, up to PML onset. The study examined peripheral T and B cells of MS patients who developed PML (4 under natalizumab, 1 after alemtuzumab) and treated patients who did not. General conclusions and limits of the study: Because of the small, descriptive cohort, whether findings reflect JC virus infection or general immunocompromise remained unclear. Only peripheral blood was analyzed, although cerebrospinal fluid or brain lymphocytes might be more informative for natalizumab-associated PML. At the time PML developed, no common TRBV or TRBJ gene usage or preferential TRBV-TRBJ pairings were detected. In most PML patients, lower normalized Shannon entropy suggested less diverse TRB repertoires, while the natalizumab-treated controls had values close to 1. TRB clones with frequency above 0.5% were observed only in PML patients, but the clones expanded at PML onset were found to be already present before and during natalizumab therapy.

In light of the paper, this sample's time point label describes: before natalizumab initiation. Every listed patient had earlier received interferon beta, and every PML patient was female. Blood samples at T0 were collected prior to the first natalizumab infusion. Ficoll-Hypaque density gradient centrifugation was used to isolate peripheral blood mononuclear cells. Amplification of TRB CDR3 regions from genomic DNA was performed at survey-level depth using the immunoSEQ two-step multiplex PCR. To estimate template counts and remove amplification bias, each PCR was spiked with synthetic inline TR CDR3 controls covering all V-J pairings. Reads were processed so that amplification and sequencing bias were reduced, and quantification was performed against synthetic TR CDR3 analogs. In the original analysis: Raw data were processed in ImmunoSEQ Analyzer, with out-of-frame sequences and CDR3s containing stop codons removed, and gene names were assigned according to IMGT nomenclature. Repertoire diversity was summarized as normalized Shannon entropy, defined as 1 minus Pielou's evenness. TRB sequences were treated as identical only when sharing V gene, J gene and CDR3. Public PML clonotypes were defined as CDR3s shared by two or more PML-onset samples but absent from earlier samples, from controls, and from public databases. Position-by-position CDR3 amino acid composition was analyzed in Skylign with the observed count method. The table was pulled from immuneACCESS by TCRdb, which kept in-frame rearrangements only. Such tables lose some clones; where checked, under half of the loss comes from unresolved V genes, and the rest has no known cause. V and J calls and clone size are given by that table; D and trimming were obtained from the DNA. The sample contains fewer than 40,000 clones, over 90% of them found a single time. In total, the top ten clones hold just under 2% of the sample.

This clonotype was sampled from a man under 40 with multiple sclerosis. Material: PBMCs.

Here the CDR3 is given as CASSDRGEQYF. The nucleotides read TGTGCCAGCAGCGACCGGGGAGAGCAGTACTTC. This receptor chain uses TRBV2 and TRBJ2-7, with TRBD2 perhaps the D gene, on 5 matching bases. Including cysteine and phenylalanine, the CDR3 has 11 amino acids. This entry keeps only the CDR3 DNA: 33 bases, framed from base 1. CDR1 SNHLY and CDR2 FYNNEI are derived from the germline V gene. Trimming costs V 6 bases and J 7 bases, and their ends lie 10 bases apart.